This T cell receptor beta chain is drawn from a study of cytomegalovirus exposure and HLA in healthy donors. Whole-study context: Of the donors genotyped, about 390 in all, around 77% fell in the Caucasian-associated ancestry cluster.

This clone was recorded a few times. PCR primers comprised 60 Vbeta and 13 Jbeta primers. This table comes from immunoSEQ multiplex PCR, and its TCRdb copy is limited to in-frame clones, with some not included. The table lists more than 80,000 clones, less than 80% of them singletons, with over 14% in the top ten. The CDR3 covers 15 residues. Germline V gene data show CDR1 as MNHEY and CDR2 as SMNVEV (reference sequence). The receptor comes from a woman aged 40 to 50 in good health and CMV-seropositive. Source material: PBMCs. The genes are TRBV27 and TRBJ2-5; D perhaps matches TRBD1 (5 bases). The assigned J gene may be wrong: the sequence end matches TRBJ2-7 better. The CDR3: CASSLDPQGKYEQYF. CDR3 in DNA: TGTGCCAGCAGCCTAGACCCCCAGGGAAAATACGAGCAGTACTTC.